The next 11 T cell receptor beta chains were all read from a single sample in a study of radiotherapy plus CTLA-4 blockade in lung cancer. Sequenced by immunoSEQ multiplex PCR; TCRdb stores in-frame clones only, minus some. The profile covers roughly 62,000 clones, with roughly three quarters appearing a single time and around 2.8% taken by the ten largest. The starting material was peripheral blood, obtained from a patient treated with radiotherapy plus ipilimumab. These TCRs come from a human donor with non-small cell lung cancer who had a complete response to radiotherapy plus ipilimumab.

The CDR3 sequence is CASSFRDRLLAKNIQYF. Here the CDR3 DNA reads TGTGCCAGCAGTTTTCGGGACAGGCTTTTAGCCAAAAACATTCAGTACTTC. V and J are TRBV28 and TRBJ2-4; 8 bases are a match to TRBD1. Germline V gene lookup returns CDR1 MDHEN and CDR2 SYDVKM. The CDR3 sequence is 17 residues long. Unmatched junction bases numbered 7, after V lost 3 bases and J lost 0 bases. The full variable domain, completed using reference TRBV28 and TRBJ2-4, is DVKVTQSSRYLVKRTGEKVFLECVQDMDHENMFWYRQDPGLGLRLIYFSYDVKMKEKGDIPEGYSVSREKKERFSLILESASTNQTSMYLCASSFRDRLLAKNIQYFGAGTRLSVL.

Only one count was recorded for this clone. The chain uses TRBV28 and TRBJ2-5; 8 nucleotides agree with TRBD1. The trim removed 9 bases at V and 5 bases at J, leaving 14 bases unmatched. The germline CDR1 and CDR2 sequences are MDHEN and SYDVKM. The CDR3 is 15 residues long. The CDR3 DNA is TGTGCCAGTACAGCCACAGGGGGAGGAAGGGAGACCCAGTACTTC. Its translation: CASTATGGGRETQYF.

As regards this clone: Germline is not matched at one junction end, which may reflect a read error. V and J are TRBV28 and TRBJ1-2, with 10 nucleotides matching TRBD1. The CDR3 sequence is 17 residues long. The germline V gene encodes CDR1 MDHEN and CDR2 SYDVKM. The CDR3 bases are TGTGCCAGCAGAAAACCCCGGGACAGGGGCTCGTGGGGGGCTCGGGCCTTC. This sequence encodes CASRKPRDRGSWGARAF.

This chain joins TRBV7-6 and TRBJ2-5; D is undetermined. Trimming pared 2 bases from V and 2 bases from J, leaving 12 bases between. The CDR3 extends over 15 amino acids. Germline-derived CDR1 and CDR2 are SGHVS and FNYEAQ. The CDR3 DNA reads TGTGCCAGCAGCTTACTGGGCAGATTACAAGAGACCCAGTACTTC. This encodes CASSLLGRLQETQYF.

There are a few counts of this clone. The V and J genes are TRBV9 and TRBJ2-1; 10 nucleotides agree with TRBD2. Trimming at V came to 0 bases and at J to 3 bases, leaving 9 bases not matched to a gene. This CDR3 is built from 18 residues. The germline V gene has CDR1 SGDLS and CDR2 YYNGEE. CDR3 loop: CASSVGLAGVKGYNEQFF. In DNA form, the CDR3 reads TGTGCCAGCAGCGTAGGACTAGCGGGTGTCAAGGGCTACAATGAGCAGTTCTTC.

The V and J genes are TRBV7-9 and TRBJ1-1; D is unclear. The CDR3 runs 12 residues. V was shortened by 3 bases and J by 6 bases, with 8 bases between the two germline ends. The V gene's germline CDR1 is SEHNR and CDR2 FQNEAQ (reference sequence). The CDR3 DNA reads TGTGCCAGCAGCTTCGACGAGGCTGAAGCTTTCTTT. Residues: CASSFDEAEAFF.

This chain links TRBV27 with TRBJ2-7, with 8 bases that match TRBD2. The CDR3 is 14 residues long. The germline gives CDR1 MNHEY, CDR2 SMNVEV (reference sequence). With 5 bases clipped from V and 5 bases from J, the junction kept 8 bases outside the gene matches. As DNA, the CDR3 is TGTGCCAGCAGTCCCCGTCGGGGGGGCCACGAGCAGTACTTC. Translation gives CASSPRRGGHEQYF.

This clone came up a few times. This chain connects TRBV27 to TRBJ2-1, with TRBD2 matching over 16 bases. V dropped 5 bases and J dropped 1; count of bases not matched to a gene: 8. This CDR3 contains 19 residues. Germline values: CDR1 MNHEY, CDR2 SMNVEV (reference sequence). The DNA for the CDR3 is TGTGCCAGCAGTCGATCCGGGACTAGCGGGGGGGGATCCTACAATGAGCAGTTCTTC. As protein: CASSRSGTSGGGSYNEQFF.

This clone showed up just once. The sample holds other DNA sequences that translate to the same CDR3. The genes are TRBV7-2 and TRBJ2-7, with TRBD2 matching over 7 bases. The V gene's germline CDR1 is SGHTA and CDR2 FQGNSA. Losses at the gene ends were 1 base for V and 1 base for J; bases not matched to a gene: 4. The CDR3 is 15 residues long. The CDR3 loop is CASSLGLAPSYEQYF. CDR3 nucleotide sequence: TGTGCCAGCAGCTTAGGACTAGCTCCTTCCTACGAGCAGTACTTC.

This clone was counted a single time. J is TRBJ2-1 and V is TRBV19, with D perhaps TRBD2 (5 bases). Trimming took off 6 bases at V and 0 bases at J, with 15 bases between the two ends. This CDR3 is built from 16 residues. Looked up from germline, CDR1 is LNHDA and CDR2 is SQIVND (reference sequence). The CDR3, as DNA: TGTGCCAGTAGCGACTACTGGTTGGGCTCCTACAATGAGCAGTTCTTC. It encodes CASSDYWLGSYNEQFF.

The chain combines TRBV5-1 with TRBJ2-3; 8 bases map to TRBD2. V shed 3 bases, J shed 8 bases, and the junction held 11 bases outside the gene matches. The CDR3 is made up of 15 amino acids. CDR1 and CDR2 (germline): SGHRS, YFSETQ. This CDR3 is CASSSRGDRMGTQYF. The DNA of the CDR3 is TGCGCCAGCAGCTCGCGGGGGGACCGTATGGGTACGCAGTATTTT.